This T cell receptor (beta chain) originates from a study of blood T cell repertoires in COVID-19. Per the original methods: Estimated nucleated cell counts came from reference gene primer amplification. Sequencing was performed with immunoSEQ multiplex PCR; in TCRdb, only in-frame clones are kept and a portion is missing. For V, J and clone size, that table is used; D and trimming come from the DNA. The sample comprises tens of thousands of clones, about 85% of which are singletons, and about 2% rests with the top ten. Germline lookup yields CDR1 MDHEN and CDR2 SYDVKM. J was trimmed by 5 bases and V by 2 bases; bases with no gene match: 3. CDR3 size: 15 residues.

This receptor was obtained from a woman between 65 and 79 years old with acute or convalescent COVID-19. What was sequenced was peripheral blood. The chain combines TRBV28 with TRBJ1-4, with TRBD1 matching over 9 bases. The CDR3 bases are TGTGCCAGCAGTTTACCAACAGGGGGCAATGAAAAACTGTTTTTT. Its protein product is CASSLPTGGNEKLFF.